The T cell receptor (beta chain) under discussion was sequenced for a study of T cell responses to AZD1222 COVID-19 vaccine. The CDR3 covers 16 residues. CDR1 and CDR2 (germline): SEHNR, FQNEAQ (reference sequence). After removal of 5 bases from V and 6 bases from J, the junction contained 6 bases not matched to a gene. TCRdb's copy holds only in-frame clones and misses some; the assay was immunoSEQ multiplex PCR. This table holds 150,000 to 200,000 clones, 90% to 95% found once. Findings of the study overall: Seropositivity was recorded at baseline in only a handful of AZD1222 recipients. As reported, nearly half of all spike-specific TCRs target variant regions that are unmutated.

This clone was observed a few times. Its antigen is still unknown. Whether given at about 4 or about 12 weeks, second doses were pooled. The specimen comprised peripheral blood, sampled 28 days after the second AZD1222 dose. The genes are TRBV7-9 and TRBJ2-2, with 13 bases matching TRBD2. The clonotype originates from an adult who received the AZD1222 COVID-19 vaccine. This CDR3 reads CASSRTSGSRAGELFF. The CDR3 DNA reads TGTGCCAGCAGCCGGACTAGCGGGAGTAGGGCCGGGGAGCTGTTTTTT.